Below are 27 T cell receptor beta chains sequenced from a single sample in a study of blood T cell repertoires in COVID-19. Sequencing was performed with immunoSEQ multiplex PCR; in TCRdb, only in-frame clones are kept and a portion is missing. This sample carries some 77,000 clones, around nine tenths of them seen once, and the ten largest clones take 8% to 9.5%. The source material was peripheral blood. These receptor sequences come from a man aged 30-40 years with acute or convalescent COVID-19.

The chain couples TRBV23-1 to TRBJ2-5; the D gene is possibly TRBD2 (5 bases). TRBV23-1 is an ORF, with its function uncertain. The V gene lost 0 bases and the J gene lost 1 base, with 9 bases spanning the gap. CDR3 length: 15 residues. CDR3 region: CASSQSGLAQETQYF. In DNA, the CDR3 is TGCGCCAGCAGTCAATCGGGTCTAGCCCAAGAGACCCAGTACTTC.

The chain employs TRBV9 and TRBJ2-3; 7 bases are shared with TRBD2. The V and J ends lost 4 bases and 5 bases, in that order; junction bases with no gene match: 7. The CDR3 is made up of 14 amino acids. CDR1 SGDLS and CDR2 YYNGEE come from the germline V gene. The CDR3 sequence: CASSPYQRGDTQYF. Here the CDR3 DNA reads TGTGCCAGCAGCCCCTATCAGCGGGGAGATACGCAGTATTTT.

The V and J genes are TRBV29-1 and TRBJ2-5; D is perhaps TRBD2 (5 bases). Germline CDR1 SQVTM, CDR2 ANQGSEA. The V end was cut by 4 bases, the J end by 0 bases, with 15 bases between. This CDR3 region has 15 residues. CDR3: CSVVPLNGNQETQYF. For the CDR3, the DNA is TGCAGCGTTGTTCCTCTAAACGGGAACCAAGAGACCCAGTACTTC.

In its sample, this clone was seen a few times. The chain links TRBV28 to TRBJ1-5; 7 bases are shared with TRBD1. Germline CDR1 and CDR2: MDHEN and SYDVKM. CDR3 size: 16 residues. V shed 10 bases, J shed 1 base, and the junction held 13 bases outside the gene matches. Here the CDR3 DNA reads TGTGCCACGGGACAGTCCGTCTCTCTGAGCAATCAGCCCCAGCATTTT. It is translated as CATGQSVSLSNQPQHF.

This clone was detected a few times. This chain connects TRBV5-1 to TRBJ2-5, with 8 bases lining up with TRBD1. Germline assignment: CDR1 SGHRS and CDR2 YFSETQ. The V segment lost 0 bases and the J segment 5 bases; nucleotides outside the gene matches: 9. CDR3 length: 16 residues. CDR3 in DNA: TGCGCCAGCAGCTTGGAAATCGCAGGGGGCTGGGAGACCCAGTACTTC. Protein sequence: CASSLEIAGGWETQYF.

In this sample, this clone turned up a few times. The DNA of the CDR3 is TGTGCCGTCGGCTGGGACAGAGATCAGCCCCAGCATTTT. The encoded protein is CAVGWDRDQPQHF. The chain combines TRBV6-5 with TRBJ1-5, with 7 bases lining up with TRBD1. The CDR3 has 13 residues. Per the germline V gene, CDR1 is MNHEY and CDR2 is SVGAGI. J gave up 5 bases and V 11 bases, and 9 bases lay outside the gene matches.

V usage is TRBV28 and J usage is TRBJ2-1, with 9 bases identical to TRBD2. The trim removed 7 bases at V and 6 bases at J, leaving 7 bases unmatched. The CDR3 covers 14 residues. Germline V lookup: CDR1 MDHEN, CDR2 SYDVKM. CDR3 in DNA: TGTGCCAGCACCCCCGGCGGGAGGGGCAATGAGCAGTTCTTC. Translation gives CASTPGGRGNEQFF.

The chain couples TRBV11-2 to TRBJ2-3; possibly TRBD1 for D (6 bases). V was cut by 5 bases and J by 11 bases, with 17 bases left in between. CDR1 and CDR2 (germline): SGHAT, FQNNGV. CDR3 length equals 13 residues. The CDR3 here is CASSPDRREGQYF. CDR3 sequence (DNA): TGTGCCAGCAGCCCAGACAGGAGAGAAGGGCAGTATTTT. The variable domain in full, with the rest retrieved from reference TRBV11-2 and TRBJ2-3, is EAGVAQSPRYKIIEKRQSVAFWCNPISGHATLYWYQQILGQGPKLLIQFQNNGVVDDSQLPKDRFSAERLKGVDSTLKIQPAKLEDSAVYLCASSPDRREGQYFGPGTRLTVL.

This chain joins TRBV12-3 or TRBV12-4 and TRBJ1-5; D is perhaps TRBD1 (6 bases). The V and J ends lost 5 bases and 8 bases respectively, with 10 bases between them. This CDR3 spans 12 amino acids. Written as DNA, the CDR3 is TGTGCCAGCAGTCTCACAGGGAAGCCCCAGCATTTT. This translates into CASSLTGKPQHF.

This clone has just one count. J is TRBJ2-5 and V is TRBV11-2, with D tentatively TRBD1 (5 bases). CDR3 length: 17 residues. Trimming took 1 base from V and 4 from J, leaving 19 bases between them. The germline V gene encodes CDR1 SGHAT and CDR2 FQNNGV. The CDR3 nucleotides are TGTGCCAGCAGCTTAGGGCCTGACAGAGAAAAACTAGAGACCCAGTACTTC. It yields the protein CASSLGPDREKLETQYF.

This clone was picked up a small number of times. The chain employs TRBV7-9 and TRBJ2-5; 12 bases match TRBD1. Germline V gene lookup returns CDR1 SEHNR and CDR2 FQNEAQ (reference sequence). The CDR3 runs 16 residues. Trimming cost V 4 bases and J 1 base; bases outside gene matches: 4. The CDR3 DNA reads as TGTGCCAGCAGCTCCCGGGACAGGGGGCTCCAAGAGACCCAGTACTTC. As protein: CASSSRDRGLQETQYF. The entire variable domain, with the rest obtained from reference TRBV7-9 and TRBJ2-5, is as follows: DTGVSQNPRHKITKRGQNVTFRCDPISEHNRLYWYRQTLGQGPEFLTYFQNEAQLEKSRLLSDRFSAERPKGSFSTLEIQRTEQGDSAMYLCASSSRDRGLQETQYFGPGTRLLVL.

Of note for this clone: The same CDR3 also results from other DNA sequences found in this sample. The chain employs TRBV28 and TRBJ1-1; D remains unclear. The germline V gene has CDR1 MDHEN and CDR2 SYDVKM. V was clipped by 3 bases and J by 0 bases, with 2 bases between them. This CDR3 comprises 12 residues. The CDR3 region has the DNA TGTGCCAGCAGTTTCATGAACACTGAAGCTTTCTTT. It specifies CASSFMNTEAFF. The variable domain in full, completed from reference TRBV28 and TRBJ1-1, reads DVKVTQSSRYLVKRTGEKVFLECVQDMDHENMFWYRQDPGLGLRLIYFSYDVKMKEKGDIPEGYSVSREKKERFSLILESASTNQTSMYLCASSFMNTEAFFGQGTRLTVV.

The genes are TRBV15 and TRBJ2-6; no clear D. The germline V gene encodes CDR1 LNHNV and CDR2 YYDKDF (reference sequence). V lost 5 bases, J lost 4 bases, and 6 bases lay in between. CDR3 size: 13 residues. This CDR3 reads CATSQQGANVLTF. Written as DNA, the CDR3 is TGTGCCACCAGCCAACAAGGGGCCAACGTCCTGACTTTC.

The chain carries TRBV19 and TRBJ1-1; weak D call: TRBD1 (5 bases). CDR3 length equals 12 residues. Per the germline V gene, CDR1 is LNHDA and CDR2 is SQIVND (reference sequence). Trimming took 3 bases from V and 12 from J, leaving 14 bases between them. CDR3 coding DNA: TGTGCCAGTAGTATTCAGGGAGGGATTCCTTTCTTT. It translates to CASSIQGGIPFF.

The chain carries TRBV4-2 and TRBJ1-4; no clear D. CDR1 and CDR2 (germline): LGHNA, YNFKEQ. This CDR3 region has 15 residues. V was clipped by 0 bases and J by 0 bases, with 5 bases between them. The DNA for the CDR3 is TGTGCCAGCAGCCAAGAGGCATCAACTAATGAAAAACTGTTTTTT. Translating it yields CASSQEASTNEKLFF.

The chain employs TRBV12-3 or TRBV12-4 and TRBJ2-3, with D perhaps TRBD1 (6 bases). V was cut by 5 bases and J by 5 bases, with 11 bases left in between. The CDR3 length is 13 residues. The CDR3 region has the DNA TGTGCCAGCAGTACAGGGTTGGGAGATACGCAGTATTTT. Protein sequence: CASSTGLGDTQYF.

The chain uses TRBV28 and TRBJ2-2, with D perhaps matching TRBD2 (6 bases). Germline loops: CDR1 MDHEN, CDR2 SYDVKM. The CDR3 extends over 16 amino acids. V lost 7 bases to trimming and J lost 2 bases, with 17 bases between them. As DNA, the CDR3 is TGTGCCAGCACCGGAGGGTCTGGCCTAAACACCGGGGAGCTGTTTTTT. Residues: CASTGGSGLNTGELFF.

CDR3 DNA sequence: TGTGCCAGCAGCAGGTTGGGAGGGGAGGGAGCTTTCTTT. Translating gives CASSRLGGEGAFF. The V call is TRBV5-4, the J call TRBJ1-1; D perhaps matches TRBD1 (5 bases). V was clipped by 4 bases and J by 10 bases, with 17 bases between them. Germline values: CDR1 SGHNT, CDR2 YYREEE (reference sequence). The CDR3 is 13 amino acids.

The rearrangement uses TRBV29-1 and TRBJ2-5; 7 bases align to TRBD2. Germline-derived CDR1 and CDR2 are SQVTM and ANQGSEA. Unmatched junction bases numbered 3, after V lost 3 bases and J lost 5 bases. The CDR3 spans 12 residues. The CDR3: CSVEGGWETQYF. DNA of the CDR3: TGCAGCGTTGAGGGGGGGTGGGAGACCCAGTACTTC.

The V and J genes are TRBV19 and TRBJ2-1, with 7 bases aligning to TRBD2. This CDR3 is built from 16 residues. Trimming cost V 0 bases and J 6 bases; bases outside gene matches: 8. Germline loops: CDR1 LNHDA, CDR2 SQIVND (reference sequence). The CDR3 region is CASSIEFQGGVNEQFF. DNA of the CDR3: TGTGCCAGTAGTATAGAGTTCCAGGGAGGGGTCAATGAGCAGTTCTTC.

The chain links TRBV6-1 to TRBJ1-2; possibly TRBD1 for D (5 bases). V lost 0 bases to trimming and J lost 7 bases, with 12 bases between them. The CDR3 length is 14 residues. Germline CDR1 reads MNHNS; CDR2 reads SASEGT. CDR3 DNA sequence: TGTGCCAGCAGTGAAGCCCCGGGGGTAGGTGGCTACACCTTC. Translation: CASSEAPGVGGYTF.

In DNA form, the CDR3 reads TGTGCCAGCAGCCCGGGACTAGCGCATGAAGAGACCCAGTACTTC. It encodes CASSPGLAHEETQYF. The rearrangement uses TRBV4-2 and TRBJ2-5, with 10 bases matching TRBD2. The V segment lost 4 bases and the J segment 3 bases; nucleotides outside the gene matches: 5. Germline V CDR1 and CDR2: LGHNA, YNFKEQ. The CDR3 is made up of 15 amino acids.

The genes are TRBV19 and TRBJ2-6, with D possibly matching TRBD1 (6 bases). This CDR3 is 13 amino acids long. The V end was cut by 9 bases, the J end by 2 bases, with 8 bases between. CDR1 and CDR2 from the germline V gene are LNHDA and SQIVND (reference sequence). The DNA for the CDR3 is TGTGCCAGCTACAGGGCTGGGGCCAACGTCCTGACTTTC. It translates to CASYRAGANVLTF.

This rearrangement joins TRBV3-1 (or the pseudogene TRBV3-2) to TRBJ2-7; tentatively, D is TRBD2 (6 bases). Trimming removed 4 bases from V and 1 base from J, with 11 bases in between. Germline V gene data show CDR1 as LGHDT and CDR2 as YNNKEL (reference sequence). The CDR3 extends over 14 amino acids. The CDR3 DNA follows: TGTGCCAGCAGCCCCCATGGGACTTCCTACGAGCAGTACTTC. It encodes CASSPHGTSYEQYF.

The chain joins TRBV23-1 to TRBJ2-7; tentatively, D is TRBD2 (6 bases). TRBV23-1 is an open reading frame, and its role is uncertain. The V and J ends lost 3 bases and 9 bases respectively, with 18 bases between them. CDR3 length: 14 amino acids. CDR3 sequence reads: CASSHGLPRGGQYF. DNA of the CDR3: TGCGCCAGCAGTCATGGGCTACCCCGGGGAGGGCAGTACTTC.

A word on this clone: At the DNA level, this CDR3 is encoded by other sequences in the same sample as well. J is TRBJ1-2 and V is TRBV28; 7 bases map to TRBD1. The CDR3 has 13 amino acids. V lost 5 bases and J lost 2; bases outside the gene matches: 2. Germline CDR1 is MDHEN and CDR2 is SYDVKM. In DNA, the CDR3 is TGTGCCAGCAGTGGAGGGGGCAACTATGGCTACACCTTC. This gives the protein CASSGGGNYGYTF.

This clone appeared a single time. This chain connects TRBV19 to TRBJ2-7; D is ambiguous. The CDR3 runs 13 residues. The V end lost 10 bases, the J end lost 6 bases, and 19 bases lay between the germline ends. Germline CDR1 is LNHDA and CDR2 is SQIVND (reference sequence). The CDR3 nucleotides are TGTGCCACCCAAATGACGAGGTTAGGCGAGCAGTACTTC. Translated: CATQMTRLGEQYF.